This T cell receptor beta chain was captured in a study of blood T cell repertoires in COVID-19. For the study at large: Italy, Spain and the United States were the sources of the convalescent and acute COVID-19 samples. Nucleic acid was either cDNA or gDNA, and it came from T cells, B-cell-depleted T cells, or PBMCs.

Profiled with immunoSEQ multiplex PCR; TCRdb holds only in-frame clones, not every one. The sample shows 150,000 to 200,000 clones, roughly 80% of them seen only once. CDR1 SGDLS and CDR2 YYNGEE come from the germline V gene. CDR3 size: 18 residues. V was clipped by 3 bases and J by 4 bases; unmatched bases: 14. The chain recombines TRBV9 with TRBJ2-3, with 10 positions matching TRBD2. The receptor's source is a man aged 60 to 75 with acute or convalescent COVID-19. The sample taken for sequencing was peripheral blood. The CDR3 coding sequence is TGTGCCAGCAGCGGCTCGAGCGGGGGGGCCTTTGGTGCAGATACGCAGTATTTT. It yields the protein CASSGSSGGAFGADTQYF.